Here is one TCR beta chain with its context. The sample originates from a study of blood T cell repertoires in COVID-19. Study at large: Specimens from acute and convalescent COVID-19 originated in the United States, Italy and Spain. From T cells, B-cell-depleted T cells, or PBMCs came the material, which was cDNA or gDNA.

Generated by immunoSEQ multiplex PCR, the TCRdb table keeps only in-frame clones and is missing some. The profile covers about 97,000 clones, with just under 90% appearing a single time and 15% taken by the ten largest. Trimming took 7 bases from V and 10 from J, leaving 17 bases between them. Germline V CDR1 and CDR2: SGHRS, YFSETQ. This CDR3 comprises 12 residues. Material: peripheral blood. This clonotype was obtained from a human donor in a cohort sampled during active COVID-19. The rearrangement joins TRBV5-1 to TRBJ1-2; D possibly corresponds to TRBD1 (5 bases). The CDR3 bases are TGCGCCAGCCGCCAAGATCCAGGGATCTACACCTTC. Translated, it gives CASRQDPGIYTF.